This TCR beta chain was identified in a study of blood T cells in healthy people across ages. Using a J-beta primer mix together with a sample-barcoded 5' primer, a second PCR was run for roughly 7 to 12 cycles. TCRdb reprocessed the 5' RACE reads via MiXCR and lists one record per CDR3 protein. This table has approximately 2,000,000 distinct CDR3 sequences, more than 35% appearing once. CDR3 size: 17 residues. The V and J ends lost 6 bases and 1 base, in that order; junction bases with no gene match: 11. The germline gives CDR1 ENHRY, CDR2 SYGVKD. The source of this sequence is a human donor in good health. The chain has TRBV10-3 and TRBJ2-3; the match to TRBD1 covers 9 bases. Sequencing was done on a sample of blood. The CDR3 loop reads CAISRDRVGVGTDTQYF. The DNA for the CDR3 is TGTGCCATCAGCCGGGACAGGGTGGGAGTGGGCACAGATACGCAGTATTTT.